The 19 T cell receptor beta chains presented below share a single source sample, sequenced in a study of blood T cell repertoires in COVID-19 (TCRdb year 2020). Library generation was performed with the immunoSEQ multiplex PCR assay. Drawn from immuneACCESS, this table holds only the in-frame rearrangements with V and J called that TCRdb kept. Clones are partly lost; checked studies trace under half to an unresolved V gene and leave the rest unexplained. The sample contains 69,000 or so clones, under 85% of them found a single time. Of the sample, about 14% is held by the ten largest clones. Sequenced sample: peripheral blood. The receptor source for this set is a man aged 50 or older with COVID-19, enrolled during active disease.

The chain's CDR3 is CSVSGTSRTGELFF. CDR3 DNA: TGCAGCGTTTCCGGGACTAGCAGGACCGGGGAGCTGTTTTTT. The gene calls are TRBV29-1 and TRBJ2-2, with 9 bases fitting TRBD2. After removal of 5 bases from V and 5 bases from J, the junction contained 6 bases not matched to a gene. The V gene's germline CDR1 is SQVTM and CDR2 ANQGSEA. The CDR3 length is 14 residues.

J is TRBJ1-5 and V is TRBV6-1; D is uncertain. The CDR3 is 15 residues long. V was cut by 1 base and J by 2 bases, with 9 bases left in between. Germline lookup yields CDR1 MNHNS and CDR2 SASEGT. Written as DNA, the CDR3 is TGTGCCAGCAGTGAAGTGTCAGGCGGCAATCAGCCCCAGCATTTT. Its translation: CASSEVSGGNQPQHF.

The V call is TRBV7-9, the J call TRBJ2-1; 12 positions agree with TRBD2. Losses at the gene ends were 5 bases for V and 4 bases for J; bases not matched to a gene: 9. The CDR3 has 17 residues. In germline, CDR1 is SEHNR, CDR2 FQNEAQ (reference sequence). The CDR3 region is CASSPGLAGTSYNEQFF. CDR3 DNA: TGTGCCAGCAGCCCTGGACTAGCGGGGACCTCGTACAATGAGCAGTTCTTC.

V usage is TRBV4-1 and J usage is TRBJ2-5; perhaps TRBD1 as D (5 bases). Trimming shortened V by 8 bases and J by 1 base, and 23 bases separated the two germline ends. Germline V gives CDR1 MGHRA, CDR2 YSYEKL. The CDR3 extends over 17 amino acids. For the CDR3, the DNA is TGCGCCAGCGGAATCGTAACAGGTCCCGCCTTCCAAGAGACCCAGTACTTC. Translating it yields CASGIVTGPAFQETQYF.

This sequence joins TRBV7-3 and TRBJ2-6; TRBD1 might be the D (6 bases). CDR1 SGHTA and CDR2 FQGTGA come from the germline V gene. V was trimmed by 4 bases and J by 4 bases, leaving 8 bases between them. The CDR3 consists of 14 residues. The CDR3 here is CASSSGTGANVLTF. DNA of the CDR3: TGTGCCAGCAGCTCAGGGACAGGGGCCAACGTCCTGACTTTC.

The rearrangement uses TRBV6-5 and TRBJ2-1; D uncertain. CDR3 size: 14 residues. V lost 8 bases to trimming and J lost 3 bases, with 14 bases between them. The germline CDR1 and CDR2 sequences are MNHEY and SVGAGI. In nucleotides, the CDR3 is TGTGCCAGCGGTATAAAACGAGGCTACAATGAGCAGTTCTTC. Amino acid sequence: CASGIKRGYNEQFF.

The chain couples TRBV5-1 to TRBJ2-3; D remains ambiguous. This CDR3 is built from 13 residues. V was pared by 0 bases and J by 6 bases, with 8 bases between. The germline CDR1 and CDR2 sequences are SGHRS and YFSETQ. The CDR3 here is CASSLVFEDTQYF. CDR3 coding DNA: TGCGCCAGCAGCTTGGTGTTCGAGGATACGCAGTATTTT.

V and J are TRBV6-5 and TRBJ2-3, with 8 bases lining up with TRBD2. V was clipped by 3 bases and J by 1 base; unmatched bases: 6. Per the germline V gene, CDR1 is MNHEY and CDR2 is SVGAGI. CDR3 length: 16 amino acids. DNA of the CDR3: TGTGCCAGCAGTTATCAGCGGGGGTTGGGCACAGATACGCAGTATTTT. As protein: CASSYQRGLGTDTQYF.

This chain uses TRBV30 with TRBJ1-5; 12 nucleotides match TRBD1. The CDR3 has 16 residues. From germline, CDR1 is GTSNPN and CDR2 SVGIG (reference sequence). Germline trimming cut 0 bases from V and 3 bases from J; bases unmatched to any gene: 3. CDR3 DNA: TGTGCCTGGAGTGTACAGGGACAGGGGGCCAATCAGCCCCAGCATTTT. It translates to CAWSVQGQGANQPQHF.

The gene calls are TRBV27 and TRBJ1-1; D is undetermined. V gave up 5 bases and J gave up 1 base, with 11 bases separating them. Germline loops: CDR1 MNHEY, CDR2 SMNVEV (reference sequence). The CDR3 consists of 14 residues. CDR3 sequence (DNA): TGTGCCAGCAGTACCCTGACAAGGAACACTGAAGCTTTCTTT. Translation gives CASSTLTRNTEAFF.

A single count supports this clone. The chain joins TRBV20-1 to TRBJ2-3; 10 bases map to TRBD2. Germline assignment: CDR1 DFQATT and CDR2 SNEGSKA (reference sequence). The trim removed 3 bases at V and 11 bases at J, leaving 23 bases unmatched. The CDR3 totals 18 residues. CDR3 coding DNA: TGCAGTGCTAGTCCTGGGCTGTCTAGCGGGGGCCGTCGTTCTAGGCAGTATTTT. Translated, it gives CSASPGLSSGGRRSRQYF.

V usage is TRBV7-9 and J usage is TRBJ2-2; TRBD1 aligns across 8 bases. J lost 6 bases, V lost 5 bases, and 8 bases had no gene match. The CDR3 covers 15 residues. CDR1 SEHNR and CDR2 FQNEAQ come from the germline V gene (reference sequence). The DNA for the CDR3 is TGTGCCAGCAGCCTGCCCCAACAGGGGGCCGGGGAGCTGTTTTTT. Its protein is CASSLPQQGAGELFF. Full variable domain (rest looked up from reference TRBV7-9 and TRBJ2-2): DTGVSQNPRHKITKRGQNVTFRCDPISEHNRLYWYRQTLGQGPEFLTYFQNEAQLEKSRLLSDRFSAERPKGSFSTLEIQRTEQGDSAMYLCASSLPQQGAGELFFGEGSRLTVL.

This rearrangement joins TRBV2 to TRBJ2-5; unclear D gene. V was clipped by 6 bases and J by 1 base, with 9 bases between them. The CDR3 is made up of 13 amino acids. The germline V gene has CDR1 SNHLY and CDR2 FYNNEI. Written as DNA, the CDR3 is TGTGCCAGCAGGGCGACACCCCAAGAGACCCAGTACTTC. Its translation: CASRATPQETQYF.

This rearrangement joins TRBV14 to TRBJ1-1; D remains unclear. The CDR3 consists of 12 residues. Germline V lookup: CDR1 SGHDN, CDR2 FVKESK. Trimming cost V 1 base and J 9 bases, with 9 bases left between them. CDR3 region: CASSQGREKAFF. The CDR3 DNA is TGTGCCAGCAGCCAAGGCCGGGAAAAAGCTTTCTTT.

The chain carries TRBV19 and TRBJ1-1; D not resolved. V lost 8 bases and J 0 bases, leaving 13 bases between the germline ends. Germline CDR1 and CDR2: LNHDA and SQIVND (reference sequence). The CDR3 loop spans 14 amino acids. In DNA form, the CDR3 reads TGTGCCAGTCACCCGGGGAACATGAACACTGAAGCTTTCTTT. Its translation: CASHPGNMNTEAFF. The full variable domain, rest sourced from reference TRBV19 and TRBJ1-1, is DGGITQSPKYLFRKEGQNVTLSCEQNLNHDAMYWYRQDPGQGLRLIYYSQIVNDFQKGDIAEGYSVSREKKESFPLTVTSAQKNPTAFYLCASHPGNMNTEAFFGQGTRLTVV.

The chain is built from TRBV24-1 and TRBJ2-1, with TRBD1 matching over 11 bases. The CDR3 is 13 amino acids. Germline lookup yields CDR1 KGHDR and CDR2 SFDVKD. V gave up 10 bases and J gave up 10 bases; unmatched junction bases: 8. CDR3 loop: CATGTGGWEEQFF. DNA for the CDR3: TGTGCCACTGGGACAGGGGGATGGGAGGAGCAGTTCTTC.

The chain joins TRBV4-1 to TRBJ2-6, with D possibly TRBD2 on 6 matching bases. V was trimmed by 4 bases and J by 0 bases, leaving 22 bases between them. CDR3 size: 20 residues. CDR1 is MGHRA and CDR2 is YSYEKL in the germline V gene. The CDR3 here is CASSLAPGIEGLSGANVLTF. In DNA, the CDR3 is TGCGCCAGCAGCCTAGCCCCCGGCATTGAGGGACTCTCTGGGGCCAACGTCCTGACTTTC.

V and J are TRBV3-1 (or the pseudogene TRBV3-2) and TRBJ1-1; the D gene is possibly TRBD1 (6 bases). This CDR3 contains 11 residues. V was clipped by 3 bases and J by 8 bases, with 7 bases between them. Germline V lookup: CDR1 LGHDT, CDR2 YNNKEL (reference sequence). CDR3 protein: CASSHTGEAFF. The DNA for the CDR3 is TGTGCCAGCAGCCACACAGGGGAAGCTTTCTTT.

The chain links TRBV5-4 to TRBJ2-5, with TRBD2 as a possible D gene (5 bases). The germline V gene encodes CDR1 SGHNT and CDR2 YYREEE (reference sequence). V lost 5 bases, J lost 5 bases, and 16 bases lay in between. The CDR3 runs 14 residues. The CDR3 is CASSGEGFRETQYF. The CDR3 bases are TGTGCCAGCAGTGGAGAGGGCTTCAGGGAGACCCAGTACTTC. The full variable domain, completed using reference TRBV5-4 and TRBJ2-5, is ETGVTQSPTHLIKTRGQQVTLRCSSQSGHNTVSWYQQALGQGPQFIFQYYREEENGRGNFPPRFSGLQFPNYSSELNVNALELDDSALYLCASSGEGFRETQYFGPGTRLLVL.